These 13 T cell receptor beta chains originate from one sample sequenced in a study of blood T cell repertoires in COVID-19. Some clones are missing from TCRdb's copy, which holds only in-frame ones; the method was immunoSEQ multiplex PCR. The sample comprises about 100,000 clones, about 89% of which are singletons, and 4.5% to 5% rests with the top ten. Sequenced sample: peripheral blood. All receptors come from a man between 35 and 55 years old with active or convalescent COVID-19.

The rearrangement joins TRBV7-2 to TRBJ2-5; tentatively, D is TRBD2 (6 bases). Per the germline V gene, CDR1 is SGHTA and CDR2 is FQGNSA. V lost 8 bases to trimming and J lost 5 bases, with 15 bases between them. CDR3 length: 13 residues. CDR3 nucleotides: TGTGCCAGCTCGCGGGATCGCCGGGAGACCCAGTACTTC. Residues: CASSRDRRETQYF.

The chain has TRBV28 and TRBJ2-2; 9 bases are shared with TRBD1. The CDR3 contains 17 residues. Per germline, CDR1 MDHEN and CDR2 SYDVKM. Trimming removed 6 bases from V and 4 bases from J; junction bases left unmatched: 12. The CDR3 sequence: CASSRRVGQGGTGELFF. The DNA of the CDR3 is TGTGCCAGCAGCCGAAGGGTGGGACAGGGCGGCACCGGGGAGCTGTTTTTT.

The V and J genes are TRBV7-3 and TRBJ2-1, with 9 nucleotides matching TRBD1. The V and J ends lost 2 bases and 6 bases, in that order; junction bases with no gene match: 8. Per the germline V gene, CDR1 is SGHTA and CDR2 is FQGTGA. The CDR3 totals 16 residues. In DNA form, the CDR3 reads TGTGCCAGCAGCTTATGGACAGGGGCGAGTACCAATGAGCAGTTCTTC. This gives the protein CASSLWTGASTNEQFF. The full variable domain, completed using reference TRBV7-3 and TRBJ2-1, is GAGVSQTPSNKVTEKGKYVELRCDPISGHTALYWYRQSLGQGPEFLIYFQGTGAADDSGLPNDRFFAVRPEGSVSTLKIQRTERGDSAVYLCASSLWTGASTNEQFFGPGTRLTVL.

The rearrangement uses TRBV30 and TRBJ2-3, with 7 bases lining up with TRBD2. V was clipped by 8 bases and J by 0 bases; unmatched bases: 8. The CDR3 consists of 14 residues. Germline values: CDR1 GTSNPN, CDR2 SVGIG (reference sequence). CDR3 sequence: CAVRGLTSTDTQYF. The CDR3 coding sequence is TGTGCCGTACGGGGACTAACTAGCACAGATACGCAGTATTTT.

The count of this clone is one. The chain joins TRBV18 to TRBJ1-1, with 8 bases identical to TRBD1. The V gene end was trimmed by 7 bases and the J gene end by 5 bases; junction bases not matched to a gene: 9. Germline CDR1 KGHSH, CDR2 LQKENI. The CDR3 has 14 residues. CDR3 in DNA: TGTGCCAGCTTATTAGGGACAGGTGATACTGAAGCTTTCTTT. Encoded protein: CASLLGTGDTEAFF.

The V and J genes are TRBV6-2 or TRBV6-3 and TRBJ2-5; TRBD1 is a possible D gene (6 bases). The CDR3 is 16 residues long. Trimming took 4 bases from V and 6 from J, leaving 21 bases between them. Germline V lookup: CDR1 MNHEY, CDR2 SVGEGT. In nucleotides, the CDR3 is TGTGCCAGCAGTTCCCCCTTGGTTTTGACAGGTCAGACCCAGTACTTC. Protein product: CASSSPLVLTGQTQYF.

The chain employs TRBV2 and TRBJ2-7; no reliable D call. Per the germline V gene, CDR1 is SNHLY and CDR2 is FYNNEI. The length of the CDR3 is 14 residues. With 5 bases removed from V and 2 bases from J, the gap between germline ends came to 13 bases. CDR3 region: CASSLIRVPYEQYF. In nucleotides, the CDR3 is TGTGCCAGCAGTCTTATCCGGGTCCCCTACGAGCAGTACTTC.

The V call is TRBV5-8, the J call TRBJ2-1; 10 nucleotides match TRBD1. The germline V gene encodes CDR1 SGHTS and CDR2 YDEGEE. The CDR3 loop spans 15 amino acids. The V gene end was trimmed by 3 bases and the J gene end by 6 bases; junction bases not matched to a gene: 6. The CDR3 is CASSSGTGVGNEQFF. As DNA, the CDR3 is TGTGCCAGCAGCTCCGGGACAGGGGTGGGCAATGAGCAGTTCTTC.

This chain joins TRBV29-1 and TRBJ2-2; 8 bases are shared with TRBD1. CDR1 SQVTM and CDR2 ANQGSEA come from the germline V gene. The V gene end was trimmed by 6 bases and the J gene end by 5 bases; junction bases not matched to a gene: 8. This CDR3 contains 14 residues. For the CDR3, the DNA is TGCAGCGTCCCGGGACAGGAAACGACCGGGGAGCTGTTTTTT. Translated: CSVPGQETTGELFF.

The gene calls are TRBV19 and TRBJ1-5; a weak D match, TRBD1 (6 bases). The CDR3 runs 15 residues. The germline gives CDR1 LNHDA, CDR2 SQIVND (reference sequence). V lost 7 bases and J lost 0, with 13 bases in between. The DNA for the CDR3 is TGTGCCAGTACCATCGGCAGGGGTAGCAATCAGCCCCAGCATTTT. This gives the protein CASTIGRGSNQPQHF.

The V call is TRBV7-3, the J call TRBJ2-1; 10 bases align to TRBD2. Germline trimming cut 5 bases from V and 7 bases from J; bases unmatched to any gene: 8. This CDR3 has 15 residues. Germline V gene sequence: CDR1 SGHTA, CDR2 FQGTGA. The CDR3 DNA sequence: TGTGCCAGCAGCCCGGGGGAAGCGGGAGGGAATGAGCAGTTCTTC. Translated, it gives CASSPGEAGGNEQFF.

This clone showed up just once. The chain carries TRBV4-3 and TRBJ1-6, with 8 bases identical to TRBD1. The V gene end was trimmed by 1 base and the J gene end by 4 bases; junction bases not matched to a gene: 6. This CDR3 is built from 17 residues. Germline CDR1 reads LGHNA; CDR2 reads YSLEER. The CDR3 coding sequence is TGCGCCAGCAGCCAAGGTCTCGGACAGGGATATAATTCACCCCTCCACTTT. Protein product: CASSQGLGQGYNSPLHF.

In its sample, this clone was seen a few times. The chain couples TRBV19 to TRBJ2-1; the D gene is possibly TRBD1 (6 bases). The V gene lost 7 bases and the J gene lost 1 base, with 14 bases spanning the gap. The CDR3 is made up of 15 amino acids. Per the germline V gene, CDR1 is LNHDA and CDR2 is SQIVND (reference sequence). The CDR3 loop reads CASTPNRVSYNEQFF. In nucleotides, the CDR3 is TGTGCCAGTACCCCGAACAGGGTGTCCTACAATGAGCAGTTCTTC.